This T cell receptor beta chain is from a study of blood T cells in healthy people across ages (dated by TCRdb to the mid-2010s). Background on the whole study: Template switching captured roughly one uniquely barcoded TCR beta cDNA molecule per two T cells in model experiments. The study measured age-related changes in TCR beta repertoire diversity using deep sequencing normalized with unique cDNA molecular identifiers. For two donors (one aged 18 to 29 and one aged 80 or older), the study analyzed two additional independent replicas of 1 million unique cDNA reads from the same blood draw. Donors were grouped into four age groups: young (average roughly 17 years), middle-aged (39), aged (approximately 58) and long-lived (approximately 75). Donors of different ages were randomly distributed across sequencing lanes to avoid experimental bias. Overall results and qualifications from the work: Observed TCR beta diversity per million T cells fell roughly linearly with age, and a significant reduction was already apparent by age around 40. There was a strong correlation between observed TCR beta diversity and the percentage of naive T cells measured by flow cytometry. Because donor CMV infection status was unknown, age-related changes in expanded clonotypes were potentially confounded. Bulk unsorted PBMC profiling prevented conclusive comparison of naive and antigen-experienced compartments. Compared with the aged group, the long-lived group had more naive CD4+ T cells, fewer expanded clones and increased TCR diversity, suggesting age selection. Estimates of total diversity based on one million sequenced T cells were regarded as lower bounds and as underestimates.

Donors were around 37 systemically healthy Caucasian individuals from Russia aged roughly 6 to 90 years. Each donor gave about 9.8 milliliters of peripheral blood, drawn into EDTA-treated Vacutainer tubes. PBMCs were isolated by Ficoll-Paque density-gradient centrifugation, with at least 6 million obtained per sample. Trizol reagent was used to extract total RNA from PBMCs, with at least 5.5 micrograms per sample. For every donor, an aliquot of PBMCs went through flow cytometry to measure the percentages of naive CD45RAhigh/CD27high T cells. Libraries were made using 5' RACE. Reads for this sample came from an Illumina HiSeq 2500. A second PCR of roughly 7 to 11 cycles was run with a J-beta primer mix and a sample-barcoded 5' primer. A unique molecular identifier was introduced onto each TCR beta cDNA molecule by a template-switch 5' adaptor carrying 12 random nucleotides. Each sample yielded at least 2.5 million CDR3-containing paired-end reads. The Mint cDNA synthesis kit, primed by a TRBC-specific oligonucleotide, was used to synthesize first-strand cDNA from all RNA. Following uracil-DNA glycosylase treatment, all cDNA underwent a first 18-cycle PCR with the universal primers M1SS and BC2_uni_R. The original methods were these. Normalization of each sample was performed by random selection of 1 million high-quality reads, each carrying a distinct molecular identifier. Reads with shared molecular identifiers were discarded instead of being binned into consensus sequences. CDR3 identification, clonotype clustering and error correction used MiTCR with a Q25 quality threshold and the strictest error-elimination algorithm. A nonparametric unseen species model with Euler transformation was used to estimate a lower bound on total TCR beta diversity. The public reads were reanalyzed by TCRdb: fastp trimming at Q25, MiXCR alignment, in-frame beta chains only. Every CDR3 protein is listed once, alongside the most common genes and DNA of its rows. These V and J calls derive from TCRdb rather than the authors' analysis. Present in this sample are almost 800,000 distinct CDR3 sequences, over 45% of which were seen just once. The top ten clonotypes cover roughly 22% of the sample.

As concerns this clonotype: What this receptor recognizes is not known. The sample holds no much larger clone one base away, and base qualities are not on file.

Source material: blood. The origin of this receptor is a man between 25 and 39 years old in good health.

The DNA sequence is given as TGCAGTGCCCCAGGAAAGGGGGGAGACAATGAGCAGTTCTTC. It encodes CSAPGKGGDNEQFF. The chain employs TRBV20-1 and TRBJ2-1, with the D call perhaps TRBD1 or TRBD2, each one matching 6 bases. V is pared back by 6 bases and J by 5 bases, with 17 bases lying between the germline termini. The germline V gene (reference sequence) supplies CDR1 DFQATT and CDR2 SNEGSKA. Reading from cysteine to phenylalanine, the CDR3 counts 14 amino acids. Only the CDR3 portion is preserved as DNA: 42 bases, with reading frame beginning at the first base.